This T cell receptor (beta chain) was identified in a study of T cells expressing NK-cell markers. The CDR3 length is 15 residues. Germline loops: CDR1 SGHVS, CDR2 FNYEAQ. TCRdb re-called the 5' RACE reads; one entry per CDR3 protein, DNA not given. The sample's table shows under 200,000 distinct CDR3 sequences. The chain has TRBV7-6 and TRBJ2-1; the D call of TRBD2 rests on TCRdb alone, since no DNA is present to check it. The TCR was taken from a woman between 18 and 70 years old in good health. What was sequenced was blood T cells: a sorted CD56 or NKG2C T cell subset, CD4+ or CD8+ T cells, or bulk PBMC T cells (not recorded which). The chain's CDR3 is CASSSTAGTYNEQFF.